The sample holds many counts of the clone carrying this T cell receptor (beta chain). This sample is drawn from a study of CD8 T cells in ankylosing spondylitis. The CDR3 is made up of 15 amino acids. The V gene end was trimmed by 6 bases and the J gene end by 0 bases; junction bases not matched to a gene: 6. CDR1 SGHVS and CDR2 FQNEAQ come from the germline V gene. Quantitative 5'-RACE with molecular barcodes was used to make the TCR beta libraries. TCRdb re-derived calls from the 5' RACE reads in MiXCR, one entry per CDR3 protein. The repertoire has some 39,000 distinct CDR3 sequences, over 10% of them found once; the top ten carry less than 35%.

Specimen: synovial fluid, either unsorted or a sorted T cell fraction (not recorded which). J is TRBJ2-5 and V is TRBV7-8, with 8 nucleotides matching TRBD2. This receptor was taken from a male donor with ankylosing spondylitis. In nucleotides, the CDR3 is TGTGCCAGCAGGAGCGGGGGACTGTACCAAGAGACCCAGTACTTC. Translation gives CASRSGGLYQETQYF.